The T cell receptor beta chain described here comes from a study of breast tumors, draining lymph nodes, adjacent tissues. Trimming cost V 4 bases and J 10 bases, with 15 bases left between them. CDR1 and CDR2 from the germline V gene are SGHKS and YYEKEE (reference sequence). CDR3 size: 13 residues. This clonotype came up many times. Its antigen is still unknown. Broader study findings: Data fit most tumor T cells coming from lymph node, expanding in tumor.

Breast cancer patients provided tissue from their axillary draining lymph nodes. TCRdb recomputed calls from the multiplex PCR reads with MiXCR, one row per CDR3 protein. The sample holds approximately 300,000 distinct CDR3 sequences, about 33% seen once. This clonotype originated in a female donor with breast cancer. Some clones in this sample may be carry-over from other donors' samples. The chain links TRBV5-5 to TRBJ1-5; D not resolved. The sample was axillary lymph node tissue. The DNA of the CDR3 is TGTGCCAGCAGCCTGGACCCTCCCCTTCCCCAGCATTTT. As protein: CASSLDPPLPQHF.